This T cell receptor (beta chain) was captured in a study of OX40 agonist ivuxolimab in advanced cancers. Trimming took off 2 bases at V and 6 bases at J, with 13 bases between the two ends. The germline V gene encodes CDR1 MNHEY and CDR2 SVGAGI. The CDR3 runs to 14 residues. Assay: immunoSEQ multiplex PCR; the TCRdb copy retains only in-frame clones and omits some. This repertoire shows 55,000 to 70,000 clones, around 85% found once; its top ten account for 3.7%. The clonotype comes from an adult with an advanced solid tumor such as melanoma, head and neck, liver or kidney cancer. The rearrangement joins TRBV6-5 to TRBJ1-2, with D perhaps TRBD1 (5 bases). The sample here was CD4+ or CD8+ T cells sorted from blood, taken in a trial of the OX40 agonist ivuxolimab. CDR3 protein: CASSYRGGGDGYTF. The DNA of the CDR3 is TGTGCCAGCAGTTACCGGGGGGGAGGGGATGGCTACACCTTC.